Included here is one T cell receptor beta chain sequence, with context. The junction departs from germline at one end; a sequencing error may be responsible. Co-extraction of both nucleic acids (RNA and DNA) used about 18-34 mg of unsorted bulk tissue. Every tumor was sampled at five separate regions. Synthesis of TCR beta cDNA was carried out from 450 to 650 ng total RNA with a constant-region primer. Slightly modified ARM-PCR, run as three nested multiplex PCR rounds, produced the TCR beta libraries. The opening two PCR rounds, about 10 cycles each, paired TRBV1-TRBV30 forward primers with a C-beta reverse primer. A single record per CDR3 protein comes from TCRdb applying MiXCR to the multiplex PCR reads. The sample consists of around 80,000 distinct CDR3 sequences, 72% of them appearing once. The data derive from a study of tumor-infiltrating lymphocytes in primary liver carcinoma. As for the study in general: Stage T1-T3 N0M0 tumors spanned about 4.2 to 10 cm.

The CDR3 consists of 13 residues. Germline-derived CDR1 and CDR2 are WSHSY and SAAADI. The chain has TRBV10-2 and TRBJ1-2, with 7 nucleotides matching TRBD1. Material for sequencing was liver tumor tissue from sampling region 1. Subset in this sample: tumor region T1, superior pole. This clonotype originated in a man between 35 and 55 years old with primary liver carcinoma and hepatitis B virus infection. The CDR3 loop is CASRIGGAYGYTF. CDR3 nucleotide sequence: TGCGCAAGCAGGATAGGGGGCGCTTATGGCTACACCTTC.